The entry that follows covers one T cell receptor beta chain sequence. These data come from a study of blood T cell repertoires in COVID-19. V shed 3 bases, J shed 2 bases, and the junction held 5 bases outside the gene matches. The CDR3 is 16 residues long. From germline, CDR1 is SNHLY and CDR2 FYNNEI. This study enrolled people aged roughly 18 to 90 from about two dozen US geographic areas. Cohort placement rested on clinical history that participants reported themselves. Data came from immunoSEQ multiplex PCR; TCRdb stores just in-frame clones and leaves some out. The sample yields hundreds of thousands of clones, approximately 90% seen once.

The receptor was derived from a man aged 45 to 65 who had been exposed to COVID-19. The sequenced material came from PBMCs or T cells enriched from blood (not recorded which). The rearrangement links TRBV2 to TRBJ2-3; TRBD1 agrees at 10 bases. The CDR3 nucleotides read TGTGCCAGCAGTGACTTGACAGGGGGCTACACAGATACGCAGTATTTT. The encoded protein is CASSDLTGGYTDTQYF.